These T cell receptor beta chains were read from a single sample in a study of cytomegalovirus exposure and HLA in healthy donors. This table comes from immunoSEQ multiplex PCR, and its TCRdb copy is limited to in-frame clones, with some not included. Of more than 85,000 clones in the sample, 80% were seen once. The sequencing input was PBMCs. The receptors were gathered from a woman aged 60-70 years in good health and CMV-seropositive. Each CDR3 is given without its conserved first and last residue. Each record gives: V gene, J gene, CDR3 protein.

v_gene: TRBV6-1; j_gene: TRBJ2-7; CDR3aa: ATETGTGGSYEQY
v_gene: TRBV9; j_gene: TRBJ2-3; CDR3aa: ASSAQPRESMSSDTQY
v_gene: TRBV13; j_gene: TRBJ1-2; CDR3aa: ASSLLGQGLVGYT
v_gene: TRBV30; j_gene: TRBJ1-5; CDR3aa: AWSPFHGVNQPQH
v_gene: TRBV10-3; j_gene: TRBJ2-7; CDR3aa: AISGRPPEQY
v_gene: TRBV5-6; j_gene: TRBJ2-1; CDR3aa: ASSLPLADTNEQF
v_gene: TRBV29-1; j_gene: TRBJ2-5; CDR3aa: SVGGAGGRGETQY
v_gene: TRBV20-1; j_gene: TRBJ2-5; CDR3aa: SARYSETQY
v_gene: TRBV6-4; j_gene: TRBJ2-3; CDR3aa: ASSVGGVTDTQY
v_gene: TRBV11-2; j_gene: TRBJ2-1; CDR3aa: ASSPVRGRDYNEQF
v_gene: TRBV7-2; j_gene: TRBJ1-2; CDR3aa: ASSLGGGTTSGYT
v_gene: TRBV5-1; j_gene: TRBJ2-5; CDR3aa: ASSLAPLGQGGETQY
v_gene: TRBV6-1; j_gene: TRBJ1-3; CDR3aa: ASMSAGNTIY
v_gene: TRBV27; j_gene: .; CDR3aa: ASWRWESSYEQY
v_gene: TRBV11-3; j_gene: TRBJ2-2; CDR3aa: ASSFDGRGNTGELF
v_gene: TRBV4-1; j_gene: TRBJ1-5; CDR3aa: ASSQESFRVSNQPQH
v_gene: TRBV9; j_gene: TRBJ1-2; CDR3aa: ASSVAQGFYGYT
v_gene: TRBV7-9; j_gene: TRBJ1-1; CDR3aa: ASSLRENTEAF
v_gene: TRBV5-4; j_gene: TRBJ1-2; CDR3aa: ASSFRGLNYGYT
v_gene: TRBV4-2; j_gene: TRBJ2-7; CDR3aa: ASSQDWDRGSGEQY
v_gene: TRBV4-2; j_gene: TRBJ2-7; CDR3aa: ASSQTSGNYEQY
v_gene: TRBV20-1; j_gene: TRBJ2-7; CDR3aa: SCSSYEQY
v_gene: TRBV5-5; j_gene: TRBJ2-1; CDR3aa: ASSQASGPYNEQF
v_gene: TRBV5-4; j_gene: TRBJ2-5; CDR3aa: ASSLWSGQETQY
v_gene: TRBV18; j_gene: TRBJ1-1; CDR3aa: ASSPTPGVSKEAF